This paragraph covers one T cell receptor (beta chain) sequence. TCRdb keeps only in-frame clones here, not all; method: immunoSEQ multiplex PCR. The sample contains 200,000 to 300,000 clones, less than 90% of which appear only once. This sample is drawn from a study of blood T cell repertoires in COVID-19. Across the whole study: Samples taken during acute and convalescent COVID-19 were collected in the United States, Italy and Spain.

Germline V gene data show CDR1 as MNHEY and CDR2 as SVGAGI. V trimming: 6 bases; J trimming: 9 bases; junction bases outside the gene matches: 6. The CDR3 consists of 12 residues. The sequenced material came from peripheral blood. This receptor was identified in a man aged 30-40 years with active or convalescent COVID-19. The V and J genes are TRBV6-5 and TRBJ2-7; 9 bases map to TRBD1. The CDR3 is CASRKGQGGQYF. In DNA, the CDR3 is TGTGCCAGCAGAAAGGGACAGGGAGGGCAGTACTTC.